A single T cell receptor beta chain is shown here with its context. This sample is part of a study of control samples from healthy donors and cancer patients. The assay was immunoSEQ multiplex PCR, and TCRdb's table has in-frame clones only and misses some. This sample has more than 95,000 clones, with about 94% found just once. Germline assignment: CDR1 MNHEY and CDR2 SVGEGT. V lost 2 bases to trimming and J lost 2 bases, with 9 bases between them. This CDR3 is built from 14 residues. The clonotype originates from a man aged 25 to 40 in good health. The chain carries TRBV6-2 or TRBV6-3 and TRBJ1-1, with no clear D. Sample: blood. The CDR3 region has the DNA TGTGCCAGCAGTTACACGAAACTAAACACTGAAGCTTTCTTT. Translating gives CASSYTKLNTEAFF.